The sequence of this T cell receptor beta chain was determined in a study of T cell repertoires in cytomegalovirus infection. Across the study: Both CMV infection and a matching HLA type were indicated by public TCR beta signatures. General study results and limits: Totalled public TCR beta family frequency picked out people who carried CMV plus the relevant HLA.

Only a few counts were recorded for this clonotype. No antigen is known for it. The CDR3 extends over 14 amino acids. The germline gives CDR1 SEHNR, CDR2 FQNEAQ (reference sequence). With 4 bases clipped from V and 5 bases from J, the junction kept 7 bases outside the gene matches. TCRdb itself ran the reads through MiXCR, one entry per CDR3 protein. The sample lists 740,000 or so distinct CDR3 sequences, about 40% occurring once. The rearrangement joins TRBV7-9 to TRBJ2-7, with TRBD1 matching 8 bases. This clonotype was sampled from a human donor in good health (CMV status not recorded). Some clones in this sample may be carry-over from other donors' samples. Sequencing was performed on PBMCs. CDR3 protein: CASSSRTGNHEQYF. CDR3 in DNA: TGTGCCAGCAGCTCCCGGACAGGGAATCACGAGCAGTACTTC.